This TCR beta chain came from a study of T cells after yellow fever vaccination. Ten or more counts support this clonotype. TCRdb fed the 5' RACE reads into MiXCR, producing one record per CDR3 protein. The sample records about 130,000 distinct CDR3 sequences, about 8.4% being singletons. Germline V CDR1 and CDR2: MNHEY, SVGAGI. CDR3 length: 15 amino acids. With V trimmed by 5 bases and J by 4 bases, 8 bases remained unmatched. The chain is built from TRBV6-5 and TRBJ2-3; 8 nucleotides match TRBD2. Source: CD8+ T cells sorted from PBMCs, taken on the day of the yellow fever booster vaccination. This TCR was sampled from a man aged 18 to 29 who received the YFV17D yellow fever vaccine. The DNA of the CDR3 is TGTGCCAGCAGTCCGGGACTAGAGATGGCAGATACGCAGTATTTT. This encodes CASSPGLEMADTQYF.